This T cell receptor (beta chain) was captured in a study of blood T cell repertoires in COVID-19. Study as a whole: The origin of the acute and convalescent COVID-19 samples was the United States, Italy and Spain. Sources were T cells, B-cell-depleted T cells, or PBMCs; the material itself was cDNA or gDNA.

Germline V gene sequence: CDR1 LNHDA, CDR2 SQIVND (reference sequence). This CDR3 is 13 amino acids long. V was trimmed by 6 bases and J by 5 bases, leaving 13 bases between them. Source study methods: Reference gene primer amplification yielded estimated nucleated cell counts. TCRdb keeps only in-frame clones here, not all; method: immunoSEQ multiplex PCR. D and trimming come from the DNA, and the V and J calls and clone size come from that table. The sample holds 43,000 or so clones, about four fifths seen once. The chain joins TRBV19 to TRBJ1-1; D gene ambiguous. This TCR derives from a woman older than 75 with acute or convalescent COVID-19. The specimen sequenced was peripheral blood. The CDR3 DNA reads TGTGCCAGTAGATCGAGGGCTGGGACTGAAGCTTTCTTT. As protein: CASRSRAGTEAFF.